The source of this T cell receptor beta chain is a study of metastatic and nonmetastatic thyroid tumors. TCRdb redid the clone calls on the PCR reads using MiXCR. The top ten clones hold approximately 25% of a sample with about 38,000 clones, approximately 44% of them seen once. Germline loops: CDR1 LNHDA, CDR2 SQIVND (reference sequence). The ends were cut back, 9 bases at V and 4 bases at J, with 13 bases in the middle. CDR3 length: 12 amino acids. Thyroid surgery had not been preceded by any treatment in any patient. This clone was counted only a few times. This receptor was obtained from a male donor with papillary thyroid cancer or a benign thyroid nodule (not recorded which). Some clones in this sample may be carry-over from other donors' samples. The V gene is TRBV19, the J gene TRBJ2-7; a possible D gene is TRBD1 (5 bases). Sequenced input: tumor tissue. For the CDR3, the DNA is TGTGCCAGGGGATGGGGCAGGTACGAGCAGTACTTC. This gives the protein CARGWGRYEQYF.